These 25 T cell receptor beta chains came from one sample sequenced in a study of cytomegalovirus exposure and HLA in healthy donors. The PCR made use of 60 Vbeta and 13 Jbeta primers. Only in-frame clones appear in the TCRdb table, and some are missing; sequencing was by immunoSEQ multiplex PCR. The sample contains 100,000 or so clones, almost 70% of which appear only once. Sequenced: PBMCs. The receptor source for this set is a man aged 30 to 39 in good health and CMV-seronegative.

This chain joins TRBV15 and TRBJ2-7; D uncertain. From germline, CDR1 is LNHNV and CDR2 YYDKDF (reference sequence). V was trimmed by 3 bases and J by 0 bases, leaving 15 bases between them. This CDR3 comprises 16 residues. The CDR3 spells CATSSSFSATSYEQYF. The CDR3 DNA sequence: TGTGCCACCAGCAGTTCTTTCAGCGCGACCTCCTACGAGCAGTACTTC.

About this clone: One end of the junction varies from germline; a read error may be responsible. This chain links TRBV7-9 with TRBJ2-1, with 8 bases identical to TRBD2. Germline CDR1 SEHNR, CDR2 FQNEAQ (reference sequence). The CDR3 contains 14 residues. The CDR3 sequence is CASTLSGTDNEQLF. The CDR3, as DNA: TGTGCCAGCACCCTTAGCGGGACTGACAATGAGCAGCTCTTC. Filled out from reference TRBV7-9 and TRBJ2-1, the complete variable domain reads DTGVSQNPRHKITKRGQNVTFRCDPISEHNRLYWYRQTLGQGPEFLTYFQNEAQLEKSRLLSDRFSAERPKGSFSTLEIQRTEQGDSAMYLCASTLSGTDNEQLFGPGTRLTVL.

The chain uses TRBV18 and TRBJ2-5; possibly TRBD2 for D (5 bases). The tail of the sequence fits TRBJ2-7 better, so the J call may be wrong. Germline CDR1 is KGHSH and CDR2 is LQKENI. The CDR3 is 13 residues long. The CDR3 nucleotides are TGTGCCAGCTCACCACCTGGAGGCCACGAGCAGTACTTC. This gives the protein CASSPPGGHEQYF.

A word on this clone: One junction end does not reproduce the germline sequence, and a read error may be involved. This chain connects TRBV5-1 to TRBJ2-5, with D possibly being TRBD1 (6 bases). Per germline, CDR1 SGHRS and CDR2 YFSETQ. The CDR3 is made up of 14 amino acids. The CDR3 bases are TGCGCCAGCAGCCCCCGGACAGCTCAAGGGACCCAGTACTTC. Its translation: CASSPRTAQGTQYF.

This clone was detected only a few times. The chain couples TRBV5-1 to TRBJ2-7; 13 nucleotides agree with TRBD2. Trimming at V came to 2 bases and at J to 5 bases, leaving 4 bases not matched to a gene. In germline, CDR1 is SGHRS, CDR2 YFSETQ. There are 15 residues in the CDR3. The CDR3 coding sequence is TGCGCCAGCAGCTTCAGACTAGCGGGAGGCGACGAGCAGTACTTC. Translated: CASSFRLAGGDEQYF.

J is TRBJ1-3 and V is TRBV7-9; the D is unclear. The germline CDR1 and CDR2 sequences are SEHNR and FQNEAQ (reference sequence). This CDR3 comprises 15 residues. The germline V and J ends were trimmed by 5 bases and 0 bases, with 11 bases remaining between them. CDR3 sequence reads: CASSQTAGSGNTIYF. CDR3 nucleotide sequence: TGTGCCAGCAGCCAGACCGCGGGCTCTGGAAACACCATATATTTT.

V is TRBV28 and J is TRBJ1-2; 9 bases line up with TRBD1. V gave up 1 base and J gave up 9 bases; unmatched junction bases: 9. CDR3 length: 15 amino acids. Germline V gene lookup returns CDR1 MDHEN and CDR2 SYDVKM. CDR3 in amino acids: CASSLYRTGAGSYTF. CDR3 DNA sequence: TGTGCCAGCAGTTTATACAGGACAGGGGCTGGGAGCTACACCTTC.

The V gene is TRBV11-3, the J gene TRBJ2-1, with TRBD2 matching 13 bases. This CDR3 comprises 18 residues. J was trimmed by 0 bases and V by 6 bases; bases with no gene match: 8. Germline CDR1 is SGHNT and CDR2 is YENEEA. This chain's CDR3 is CASSYGLAGVGSYNEQFF. The CDR3 region has the DNA TGTGCCAGCAGTTACGGACTAGCGGGAGTAGGCTCCTACAATGAGCAGTTCTTC.

This clone was seen a handful of times. V is TRBV7-2 and J is TRBJ1-2; D unclear. Trimming shortened V by 1 base and J by 7 bases, and 7 bases separated the two germline ends. The CDR3 has 12 amino acids. The V gene's germline CDR1 is SGHTA and CDR2 FQGNSA. The CDR3 loop is CASSLGLAGYTF. DNA of the CDR3: TGTGCCAGCAGCTTAGGGCTGGCTGGCTACACCTTC. The full variable domain, its missing parts supplied by reference TRBV7-2 and TRBJ1-2, is GAGVSQSPSNKVTEKGKDVELRCDPISGHTALYWYRQSLGQGLEFLIYFQGNSAPDKSGLPSDRFSAERTGGSVSTLTIQRTQQEDSAVYLCASSLGLAGYTFGSGTRLTVV.

The chain carries TRBV14 and TRBJ2-7; 7 bases align to TRBD1. Germline values: CDR1 SGHDN, CDR2 FVKESK. The V segment lost 4 bases and the J segment 4 bases; nucleotides outside the gene matches: 10. The CDR3 sequence is 15 residues long. The CDR3 DNA is TGTGCCAGCAGCCTGTTGGGACAGACGATATACGAGCAGTACTTC. Translated: CASSLLGQTIYEQYF.

This clone was observed a single time. The rearrangement joins TRBV29-1 to TRBJ2-3; weak D call: TRBD1 (6 bases). This CDR3 region has 15 residues. V lost 5 bases to trimming and J lost 3 bases, with 18 bases between them. Germline CDR1 SQVTM, CDR2 ANQGSEA. The CDR3 here is CSVTEQGTQTDTQYF. DNA of the CDR3: TGCAGCGTTACCGAGCAGGGGACACAAACAGATACGCAGTATTTT.

This clone was detected only a few times. The rearrangement links TRBV9 to TRBJ1-1; D perhaps matches TRBD1 (5 bases). Trimming left V 3 bases short and J 5 bases short, with 8 bases between. Looked up from germline, CDR1 is SGDLS and CDR2 is YYNGEE. The CDR3 totals 12 residues. In DNA, the CDR3 is TGTGCCAGCAGCGCTTCAGGGACTGAAGCTTTCTTT. It encodes CASSASGTEAFF.

The V call is TRBV9, the J call TRBJ2-3; perhaps TRBD1 as D (7 bases). CDR1 is SGDLS, CDR2 YYNGEE, per germline. The CDR3 is 15 amino acids. Trimming cost V 0 bases and J 5 bases, with 13 bases left between them. DNA of the CDR3: TGTGCCAGCAGCGTAGCGGAGGGGGCAGGAGATACGCAGTATTTT. It is translated as CASSVAEGAGDTQYF. Full variable domain (remainder filled in from reference TRBV9 and TRBJ2-3): DSGVTQTPKHLITATGQRVTLRCSPRSGDLSVYWYQQSLDQGLQFLIQYYNGEERAKGNILERFSAQQFPDLHSELNLSSLELGDSALYFCASSVAEGAGDTQYFGPGTRLTVL.

This clone turned up a few times. CDR3 in amino acids: CASSPRGAGVQEQYF. The CDR3, as DNA: TGTGCCAGCTCACCGCGAGGAGCGGGAGTGCAAGAGCAGTACTTC. The chain joins TRBV18 to TRBJ2-7; 8 bases line up with TRBD2. Looked up from germline, CDR1 is KGHSH and CDR2 is LQKENI. The CDR3 runs to 15 residues. The ends lost 3 bases at V and 7 bases at J; junction bases unmatched: 11.

This clone was recorded a few times. The genes are TRBV11-3 and TRBJ1-3; D is unclear. CDR3 length: 11 amino acids. The germline V gene has CDR1 SGHNT and CDR2 YENEEA. V was cut by 8 bases and J by 4 bases, with 6 bases left in between. The DNA of the CDR3 is TGTGCCAGCTCAATCGGAAACACCATATATTTT. Protein product: CASSIGNTIYF.

This clone was counted between two and nine times. The chain links TRBV29-1 to TRBJ1-2; the D gene is possibly TRBD1 (5 bases). Trimming shortened V by 4 bases and J by 1 base, and 7 bases separated the two germline ends. The CDR3 has 12 amino acids. In germline, CDR1 is SQVTM, CDR2 ANQGSEA. CDR3 sequence reads: CSVGGVNYGYTF. CDR3 in DNA: TGCAGCGTTGGGGGGGTTAACTATGGCTACACCTTC.

The rearrangement uses TRBV15 and TRBJ2-5; 10 bases fit TRBD1. V was clipped by 4 bases and J by 2 bases; unmatched bases: 4. CDR3 length: 15 residues. Germline loops: CDR1 LNHNV, CDR2 YYDKDF (reference sequence). The CDR3 reads CATSTMGQGQETQYF. The CDR3 DNA sequence: TGTGCCACCAGCACCATGGGACAGGGGCAAGAGACCCAGTACTTC. Together with reference TRBV15 and TRBJ2-5, the CDR3 gives the full variable domain: DAMVIQNPRYQVTQFGKPVTLSCSQTLNHNVMYWYQQKSSQAPKLLFHYYDKDFNNEADTPDNFQSRRPNTSFCFLDIRSPGLGDTAMYLCATSTMGQGQETQYFGPGTRLLVL.

This clone was seen a handful of times. The chain uses TRBV5-6 and TRBJ1-1; D remains ambiguous. Trimming left V 4 bases short and J 4 bases short, with 14 bases between. The CDR3 is 14 amino acids. The germline CDR1 and CDR2 sequences are SGHDT and YYEEEE. The CDR3 nucleotides are TGTGCCAGCAGCCGGCGAGGGTTGAGCACTGAAGCTTTCTTT. Its protein product is CASSRRGLSTEAFF.

A few counts support this clone. The V call is TRBV2, the J call TRBJ1-2; 7 positions agree with TRBD1. Germline V gene lookup returns CDR1 SNHLY and CDR2 FYNNEI. The CDR3 has 16 amino acids. With V trimmed by 6 bases and J by 5 bases, 15 bases remained unmatched. The chain's CDR3 is CASSPGQPSEGYGYTF. CDR3 DNA: TGTGCCAGCAGCCCGGGACAGCCATCCGAGGGGTATGGCTACACCTTC.

In its sample, this clone was seen once. The chain has TRBV11-2 and TRBJ2-7; D might be TRBD2 (6 bases). Between the trimmed V and J ends, which lost 5 bases and 4 bases, there was a span of 12 bases. Germline CDR1 SGHAT, CDR2 FQNNGV. The CDR3 is 13 amino acids. This CDR3 is CASSNSGTYEQYF. CDR3 nucleotides: TGTGCCAGCAGCAATAGCGGAACTTACGAGCAGTACTTC.

This clone was seen a few times. The V gene is TRBV27, the J gene TRBJ2-2, with 8 bases lining up with TRBD2. Germline V gene data show CDR1 as MNHEY and CDR2 as SMNVEV (reference sequence). Trimming cost V 2 bases and J 9 bases; bases outside gene matches: 8. The CDR3 is 15 amino acids. The CDR3, as DNA: TGTGCCAGCAGTTTAGTCCCGGGACTAGATCGGGAGCTGTTTTTT. Protein product: CASSLVPGLDRELFF.

This sequence joins TRBV4-3 and TRBJ1-1, with D perhaps matching TRBD1 (6 bases). Germline V gives CDR1 LGHNA, CDR2 YSLEER. CDR3 size: 18 residues. V lost 0 bases, J lost 4 bases, and 21 bases lay in between. CDR3: CASSQEGGGAYYPTEAFF. The CDR3, as DNA: TGCGCCAGCAGCCAAGAGGGCGGGGGGGCCTATTATCCCACTGAAGCTTTCTTT.

The rearrangement uses TRBV27 and TRBJ1-5; D remains ambiguous. From germline, CDR1 is MNHEY and CDR2 SMNVEV (reference sequence). The CDR3 consists of 16 residues. Trimming removed 5 bases from V and 5 bases from J, with 19 bases in between. CDR3 DNA sequence: TGTGCCAGCAGTCTCGTCCTTTTCGGGGTCCATCAGCCCCAGCATTTT. Residues: CASSLVLFGVHQPQHF.

The chain uses TRBV6-1 and TRBJ2-7; D ambiguous. CDR3 size: 15 residues. The V gene lost 0 bases and the J gene lost 2 bases, with 11 bases spanning the gap. Germline CDR1 is MNHNS and CDR2 is SASEGT. The CDR3 loop is CASSEALQKTYEQYF. The CDR3 DNA is TGTGCCAGCAGTGAAGCGCTCCAGAAGACCTACGAGCAGTACTTC.

The chain combines TRBV28 with TRBJ1-5; D gene unclear. The CDR3 covers 14 residues. V lost 5 bases and J 6 bases, leaving 14 bases between the germline ends. The germline V gene has CDR1 MDHEN and CDR2 SYDVKM. CDR3 coding DNA: TGTGCCAGCAGTCTCGGACGAAGCGGTCAGCCCCAGCATTTT. Residues: CASSLGRSGQPQHF.